Below, 29 T cell receptor beta chains from the same sample are listed, as sequenced in a study of T cell responses to AZD1222 COVID-19 vaccine. Sequencing was performed with immunoSEQ multiplex PCR; in TCRdb, only in-frame clones are kept and a portion is missing. The sample has about 150,000 clones, about 93% seen once; the top ten hold 5%. The source material was peripheral blood, sampled on day 0 of AZD1222 vaccination. The receptors stem from an adult in good health.

This clone was picked up one time. V is TRBV11-2 and J is TRBJ1-1; 9 positions match TRBD1. There are 16 residues in the CDR3. The V gene end was trimmed by 5 bases and the J gene end by 1 base; junction bases not matched to a gene: 8. Germline-derived CDR1 and CDR2 are SGHAT and FQNNGV. Written as DNA, the CDR3 is TGTGCCAGCAGCCCAGGGACAGGGAGAAGGAACACTGAAGCTTTCTTT. This translates into CASSPGTGRRNTEAFF.

CDR3 in amino acids: CASSFNPSGLRAGELFF. CDR3 nucleotide sequence: TGCGCCAGCAGCTTTAACCCTAGCGGTCTTAGGGCCGGGGAGCTGTTTTTT. The chain combines TRBV5-1 with TRBJ2-2; 7 nucleotides match TRBD2. From germline, CDR1 is SGHRS and CDR2 YFSETQ. CDR3 length equals 17 residues. V was pared by 2 bases and J by 6 bases, with 13 bases of the junction left unmatched. Full variable domain (remainder filled in from reference TRBV5-1 and TRBJ2-2): KAGVTQTPRYLIKTRGQQVTLSCSPISGHRSVSWYQQTPGQGLQFLFEYFSETQRNKGNFPGRFSGRQFSNSRSEMNVSTLELGDSALYLCASSFNPSGLRAGELFFGEGSRLTVL.

The sample holds a few counts of this clone. The chain has TRBV7-3 and TRBJ2-1, with TRBD1 matching over 8 bases. The germline gives CDR1 SGHTA, CDR2 FQGTGA. V shed 1 base and J 4 bases; nucleotides not matched to a gene: 6. The CDR3 loop spans 16 amino acids. This CDR3 is CASSLMAGGGYNEQFF. In DNA form, the CDR3 reads TGTGCCAGCAGCTTAATGGCAGGGGGCGGTTACAATGAGCAGTTCTTC. The full variable domain, completed using reference TRBV7-3 and TRBJ2-1, is GAGVSQTPSNKVTEKGKYVELRCDPISGHTALYWYRQSLGQGPEFLIYFQGTGAADDSGLPNDRFFAVRPEGSVSTLKIQRTERGDSAVYLCASSLMAGGGYNEQFFGPGTRLTVL.

The rearrangement links TRBV6-2 or TRBV6-3 to TRBJ2-1; D ambiguous. The CDR3 extends over 12 amino acids. The ends were cut back, 4 bases at V and 8 bases at J, with 9 bases in the middle. CDR1 and CDR2 (germline): MNHEY, SVGEGT. CDR3 amino acids: CASSLAGYEQFF. The CDR3, as DNA: TGTGCCAGCAGTTTAGCAGGATATGAGCAGTTCTTC.

The V call is TRBV9, the J call TRBJ1-3; D is unresolved. The V end lost 0 bases, the J end lost 4 bases, and 11 bases lay between the germline ends. Germline CDR1 is SGDLS and CDR2 is YYNGEE. This CDR3 spans 15 amino acids. CDR3 protein: CASSVGVAVGNTIYF. CDR3 in DNA: TGTGCCAGCAGCGTAGGGGTGGCGGTGGGAAACACCATATATTTT.

The V and J genes are TRBV6-5 and TRBJ1-1; D is unresolved. CDR3 size: 14 residues. V gave up 7 bases and J gave up 3 bases, with 15 bases separating them. Germline CDR1 reads MNHEY; CDR2 reads SVGAGI. The CDR3 bases are TGTGCCAGCATGGTCCAGGCTCCGGACACTGAAGCTTTCTTT. Amino acids: CASMVQAPDTEAFF.

V usage is TRBV12-3 or TRBV12-4 and J usage is TRBJ1-6; D call uncertain. This CDR3 is built from 13 residues. The V gene lost 4 bases and the J gene lost 6 bases, with 7 bases spanning the gap. Written as DNA, the CDR3 is TGTGCCAGCAGTTGGGTGATTAATTCACCCCTCCACTTT. It codes for CASSWVINSPLHF.

The rearrangement links TRBV11-2 to TRBJ2-3; D is possibly TRBD1 (6 bases). Germline V gene sequence: CDR1 SGHAT, CDR2 FQNNGV. The V end was cut by 5 bases, the J end by 0 bases, with 12 bases between. The CDR3 contains 15 residues. The CDR3 spells CASSPGTRSTDTQYF. The CDR3 DNA follows: TGTGCCAGCAGCCCCGGGACACGCAGCACAGATACGCAGTATTTT.

The chain is built from TRBV5-6 and TRBJ2-2; 7 nucleotides line up with TRBD2. Germline CDR1 and CDR2: SGHDT and YYEEEE. This CDR3 contains 17 residues. V was pared by 6 bases and J by 2 bases, with 13 bases of the junction left unmatched. CDR3 sequence: CASIRRSGTTNTGELFF. As DNA, the CDR3 is TGTGCCAGCATCCGACGCTCGGGGACTACTAACACCGGGGAGCTGTTTTTT.

V gene TRBV18 combines with J gene TRBJ1-3; D perhaps matches TRBD1 (5 bases). CDR3 size: 16 residues. Between the trimmed V and J ends, which lost 2 bases and 4 bases, there was a span of 15 bases. Germline V gene lookup returns CDR1 KGHSH and CDR2 LQKENI. In nucleotides, the CDR3 is TGTGCCAGCTCACCAAATCCTGTGACAGAAGGAAACACCATATATTTT. Translating it yields CASSPNPVTEGNTIYF.

The gene calls are TRBV9 and TRBJ1-2; 9 bases agree with TRBD1. This CDR3 is built from 14 residues. Germline V gene sequence: CDR1 SGDLS, CDR2 YYNGEE. V was clipped by 2 bases and J by 5 bases; unmatched bases: 4. CDR3 nucleotide sequence: TGTGCCAGCAGCGTCGGACAGGGGAATTATGGCTACACCTTC. Translated, it gives CASSVGQGNYGYTF.

The chain links TRBV6-5 to TRBJ2-5; possible D gene TRBD2, 6 bases. The CDR3 runs 13 residues. CDR1 is MNHEY, CDR2 SVGAGI, per germline. V lost 4 bases and J lost 5, with 11 bases in between. In nucleotides, the CDR3 is TGTGCCAGCAGTTCGACTAGGTGGGAGACCCAGTACTTC. Amino acids: CASSSTRWETQYF.

V gene TRBV10-3 combines with J gene TRBJ2-3, with unresolved D. The CDR3 runs to 14 residues. Germline lookup yields CDR1 ENHRY and CDR2 SYGVKD. V shed 7 bases and J shed 2 bases, with 13 bases lying between them. This chain's CDR3 is CAITATALTDTQYF. CDR3 sequence (DNA): TGTGCCATCACTGCAACAGCCCTCACAGATACGCAGTATTTT.

This clone was picked up one time. V gene TRBV6-2 or TRBV6-3 combines with J gene TRBJ2-7, with 7 nucleotides matching TRBD2. J was trimmed by 2 bases and V by 3 bases; bases with no gene match: 7. CDR3 length: 15 residues. Germline CDR1 is MNHEY and CDR2 is SVGEGT. CDR3 DNA: TGTGCCAGCAGTTATCGGGCGGGAGACACCTACGAGCAGTACTTC. It translates to CASSYRAGDTYEQYF.

A single count supports this clone. The chain recombines TRBV7-9 with TRBJ1-5; D ambiguous. The germline gives CDR1 SEHNR, CDR2 FQNEAQ (reference sequence). The CDR3 has 16 residues. With 5 bases removed from V and 2 bases from J, the gap between germline ends came to 16 bases. The CDR3 region has the DNA TGTGCCAGCAGCGCTCATAACCTAGGTGGCAATCAGCCCCAGCATTTT. Protein product: CASSAHNLGGNQPQHF.

The gene calls are TRBV11-1 and TRBJ2-1, with D perhaps matching TRBD1 or TRBD2 (5 bases each). Germline-derived CDR1 and CDR2 are SGHAT and FQDESV (reference sequence). V dropped 5 bases and J dropped 5 bases, with 10 bases sitting between them. The CDR3 spans 13 residues. CDR3 sequence reads: CASSRDAHNEQFF. CDR3 bases: TGTGCCAGCAGCCGGGACGCACACAATGAGCAGTTCTTC.

The gene calls are TRBV19 and TRBJ1-5; unclear D gene. V gave up 3 bases and J gave up 4 bases, with 19 bases separating them. This CDR3 comprises 17 residues. Germline lookup yields CDR1 LNHDA and CDR2 SQIVND (reference sequence). The CDR3 DNA follows: TGTGCCAGTAGTATGGGATCTCTAATGAGGGAAAATCAGCCCCAGCATTTT. Its protein is CASSMGSLMRENQPQHF.

The chain combines TRBV28 with TRBJ2-1; tentative D call: TRBD2 (5 bases). Germline values: CDR1 MDHEN, CDR2 SYDVKM. The CDR3 loop spans 15 amino acids. Deletions cut 6 bases from V and 2 bases from J, with 14 bases between. The CDR3 DNA reads as TGTGCCAGCAGCCCCCTAGGGAGCACCTACAATGAGCAGTTCTTC. Translated: CASSPLGSTYNEQFF.

This chain connects TRBV6-1 to TRBJ2-7, with 9 positions matching TRBD1. CDR1 and CDR2 from the germline V gene are MNHNS and SASEGT. V gave up 1 base and J gave up 3 bases; unmatched junction bases: 7. The CDR3 covers 16 residues. The CDR3 DNA sequence: TGTGCCAGCAGTGAAGAGGACAGGGGAGGAAGCTACGAGCAGTACTTC. Amino acid sequence: CASSEEDRGGSYEQYF.

This rearrangement joins TRBV2 to TRBJ1-3; unclear D gene. The germline V gene encodes CDR1 SNHLY and CDR2 FYNNEI. The V gene lost 6 bases and the J gene lost 4 bases, with 7 bases spanning the gap. CDR3 size: 12 residues. CDR3 DNA: TGTGCCAGCAGGGCGACAGGAAACACCATATATTTT. The encoded protein is CASRATGNTIYF.

The chain combines TRBV4-1 with TRBJ2-3, with D unresolved. V lost 0 bases and J 3 bases, leaving 1 base between the germline ends. CDR1 is MGHRA, CDR2 YSYEKL, per germline. The CDR3 runs to 12 residues. This CDR3 reads CASSQETDTQYF. The CDR3 DNA sequence: TGCGCCAGCAGCCAAGAGACAGATACGCAGTATTTT.

The count of this clone is one. This rearrangement joins TRBV27 to TRBJ2-3, with D perhaps matching TRBD1 or TRBD2 (7 bases each). Trimming removed 5 bases at V and 10 bases at J, with 16 bases between. From germline, CDR1 is MNHEY and CDR2 SMNVEV (reference sequence). This CDR3 comprises 13 residues. For the CDR3, the DNA is TGTGCCAGCAGTCCCCCAGGGGGGGGGTCGCAGTATTTT. Its translation: CASSPPGGGSQYF.

About this clone: Other DNA sequences in this sample translate to the same CDR3. The rearrangement joins TRBV9 to TRBJ1-2; D remains unclear. The CDR3 is 13 amino acids. Germline V gene lookup returns CDR1 SGDLS and CDR2 YYNGEE. V was cut by 0 bases and J by 1 base, with 4 bases left in between. The CDR3 DNA reads TGTGCCAGCAGCGTAGACAGTAACTATGGCTACACCTTC. As protein: CASSVDSNYGYTF.

The V call is TRBV12-3 or TRBV12-4, the J call TRBJ1-5; D remains unclear. This CDR3 has 13 residues. Trimming removed 1 base from V and 7 bases from J, with 8 bases in between. DNA of the CDR3: TGTGCCAGCAGTTTAGAGGGCGGGCAGCCCCAGCATTTT. Encoded protein: CASSLEGGQPQHF.

V and J are TRBV7-9 and TRBJ1-2; 9 bases fit TRBD1. The CDR3 loop spans 13 amino acids. V trimming: 4 bases; J trimming: 6 bases; junction bases outside the gene matches: 3. Germline loops: CDR1 SEHNR, CDR2 FQNEAQ (reference sequence). CDR3 nucleotides: TGTGCCAGCAGCTGGACAGGGGATCATGGCTACACCTTC. Protein: CASSWTGDHGYTF.

The J gene is TRBJ2-1, the V gene TRBV6-5; D is undetermined. V was cut by 6 bases and J by 0 bases, with 9 bases left in between. Germline loops: CDR1 MNHEY, CDR2 SVGAGI. The CDR3 is 14 amino acids. CDR3 loop: CASSRRSSYNEQFF. In DNA form, the CDR3 reads TGTGCCAGCAGCCGTAGGAGCTCCTACAATGAGCAGTTCTTC.

The chain carries TRBV4-1 and TRBJ2-7; TRBD1 matches at 8 bases. J gave up 3 bases and V 4 bases, and 8 bases lay outside the gene matches. CDR1 and CDR2 from the germline V gene are MGHRA and YSYEKL. This CDR3 spans 15 amino acids. The CDR3 is CASSLVGTGRYEQYF. Written as DNA, the CDR3 is TGCGCCAGCAGCCTCGTTGGGACAGGTCGCTACGAGCAGTACTTC.

The chain joins TRBV19 to TRBJ2-2; 8 bases line up with TRBD1. The trim removed 4 bases at V and 5 bases at J, leaving 15 bases unmatched. CDR1 LNHDA and CDR2 SQIVND come from the germline V gene (reference sequence). The CDR3 contains 18 residues. The CDR3 protein is CASSKIGAWQGATGELFF. CDR3 in DNA: TGTGCCAGTAGTAAAATCGGTGCGTGGCAGGGGGCTACCGGGGAGCTGTTTTTT.

The chain is built from TRBV6-2 or TRBV6-3 and TRBJ2-7, with D hard to call. The V gene lost 4 bases and the J gene lost 2 bases, with 3 bases spanning the gap. The CDR3 is 11 amino acids. Germline lookup yields CDR1 MNHEY and CDR2 SVGEGT. CDR3 sequence: CASSSTYEQYF. CDR3 coding DNA: TGTGCCAGCAGTTCGACCTACGAGCAGTACTTC.